This TCR beta chain was obtained from a study of beta chain features in type 1 diabetes. Unmatched junction bases numbered 4, after V lost 1 base and J lost 13 bases. The germline V gene encodes CDR1 SGHTA and CDR2 FQGNSA. The CDR3 contains 13 residues. Remarks on this clone: Its cognate antigen is unknown.

Investigators reverse transcribed all isolated RNA, so they sequenced expressed TCRB transcripts. This table comes from immunoSEQ multiplex PCR, and its TCRdb copy is limited to in-frame clones, with some not included. The sample carries roughly 180,000 clones, around 7.9% recorded once. General study findings and limits: TCRB repertoires of naive, central memory and Treg cells appeared more similar among patients than among healthy donors. Shortening of TCRB CDR3s, moderate but significant, appeared in all four CD4+ subsets of Type 1 diabetes patients.

It was via CD45RO/CCR7/CD25/CD127/CD95/CD27 that CD4+ naive, central memory, regulatory and stem cell-like memory cells were sorted. All of the sorted populations showed purity greater than 95%. This chain joins TRBV7-2 and TRBJ2-1, with TRBD2 matching over 10 bases. Sequenced material: central memory CD4+ T cells from blood. The TCR was taken from a man younger than 35 with type 1 diabetes. The CDR3: CASSLEGLAVQFF. The CDR3 DNA follows: TGTGCCAGCAGCTTAGAAGGACTAGCGGTACAGTTCTTC.